This entry lists 14 T cell receptor beta chains sequenced from one sample in a study of blood T cell repertoires in COVID-19. Profiled with immunoSEQ multiplex PCR; TCRdb holds only in-frame clones, not every one. Of about 69,000 clones listed, around 93% are singletons. Sequencing was carried out using peripheral blood. Receptor source: a woman aged 55-69 years with active COVID-19.

The chain joins TRBV5-5 to TRBJ2-3, with 8 bases aligning to TRBD1. CDR1 and CDR2 (germline): SGHKS, YYEKEE (reference sequence). The CDR3 extends over 14 amino acids. J lost 1 base, V lost 7 bases, and 5 bases had no gene match. The CDR3 coding sequence is TGTGCCAGCGGGACAGGCCTCCGCACAGATACGCAGTATTTT. As protein: CASGTGLRTDTQYF.

The V gene is TRBV30, the J gene TRBJ1-6; possible D gene TRBD1, 6 bases. This CDR3 has 14 amino acids. CDR1 and CDR2 (germline): GTSNPN, SVGIG (reference sequence). V was cut by 6 bases and J by 9 bases, with 18 bases left in between. The DNA of the CDR3 is TGTGCCTGCTCAAGGGCAGGGGTCGGTTCACCCCTCCACTTT. Its protein is CACSRAGVGSPLHF. Complete variable domain (other parts from reference TRBV30 and TRBJ1-6): SQTIHQWPATLVQPVGSPLSLECTVEGTSNPNLYWYRQAAGRGLQLLFYSVGIGQISSEVPQNLSASRPQDRQFILSSKKLLLSDSGFYLCACSRAGVGSPLHFGNGTRLTVT.

The J gene is TRBJ2-3, the V gene TRBV5-1, with 11 bases lining up with TRBD2. This CDR3 has 17 amino acids. The germline CDR1 and CDR2 sequences are SGHRS and YFSETQ. Germline trimming cut 0 bases from V and 0 bases from J; bases unmatched to any gene: 3. This CDR3 reads CASSLALAGASTDTQYF. The CDR3, as DNA: TGCGCCAGCAGCTTGGCACTAGCGGGAGCTAGCACAGATACGCAGTATTTT.

The rearrangement links TRBV19 to TRBJ1-4; D possibly corresponds to TRBD1 (5 bases). The germline V gene encodes CDR1 LNHDA and CDR2 SQIVND (reference sequence). The CDR3 runs to 16 residues. V was clipped by 8 bases and J by 0 bases, with 16 bases between them. CDR3 in amino acids: CASGGNLAATNEKLFF. As DNA, the CDR3 is TGTGCCAGTGGGGGGAACCTGGCTGCAACTAATGAAAAACTGTTTTTT.

The J gene is TRBJ1-1, the V gene TRBV14, with unresolved D. Germline V gene data show CDR1 as SGHDN and CDR2 as FVKESK. The V gene lost 4 bases and the J gene lost 6 bases, with 6 bases spanning the gap. There are 11 residues in the CDR3. The CDR3 DNA reads as TGTGCCAGCAGCCTTAAATCTGAAGCTTTCTTT. Translated, it gives CASSLKSEAFF. The whole variable domain, remainder taken from reference TRBV14 and TRBJ1-1, is EAGVTQFPSHSVIEKGQTVTLRCDPISGHDNLYWYRRVMGKEIKFLLHFVKESKQDESGMPNNRFLAERTGGTYSTLKVQPAELEDSGVYFCASSLKSEAFFGQGTRLTVV.

The chain carries TRBV5-1 and TRBJ1-1, with 7 bases matching TRBD1. The CDR3 length is 14 residues. V shed 4 bases and J 4 bases; nucleotides not matched to a gene: 7. Per germline, CDR1 SGHRS and CDR2 YFSETQ. The CDR3 DNA sequence: TGCGCCAGCAGCGTAACAGGGGAACGCACTGAAGCTTTCTTT. This sequence encodes CASSVTGERTEAFF.

The rearrangement joins TRBV5-1 to TRBJ1-1; 7 bases are shared with TRBD1. Germline assignment: CDR1 SGHRS and CDR2 YFSETQ. Germline trimming cut 4 bases from V and 6 bases from J; bases unmatched to any gene: 9. The CDR3 runs to 14 residues. The CDR3 nucleotides are TGCGCCAGCAGCAAGGACCAGGGGGAGGCTGAAGCTTTCTTT. Translated, it gives CASSKDQGEAEAFF.

The chain links TRBV4-1 to TRBJ1-1, with TRBD1 matching 8 bases. Germline CDR1 MGHRA, CDR2 YSYEKL. Germline trimming cut 6 bases from V and 4 bases from J; bases unmatched to any gene: 7. The CDR3 runs 14 residues. The CDR3 spells CASRRSTGGTEAFF. For the CDR3, the DNA is TGCGCCAGCAGACGAAGTACAGGGGGCACTGAAGCTTTCTTT.

This chain uses TRBV5-1 with TRBJ2-3; D may be TRBD2 (6 bases). Between the trimmed V and J ends, which lost 4 bases and 4 bases, there was a span of 22 bases. This CDR3 contains 17 residues. Germline CDR1 SGHRS, CDR2 YFSETQ. CDR3 region: CASSRGSGPGGADTQYF. Here the CDR3 DNA reads TGCGCCAGCAGCCGGGGGTCGGGGCCAGGAGGGGCAGATACGCAGTATTTT.

The V gene is TRBV5-1, the J gene TRBJ2-2, with 14 nucleotides matching TRBD2. In germline, CDR1 is SGHRS, CDR2 YFSETQ. V lost 4 bases to trimming and J lost 4 bases; unmatched junction nucleotides: 6. The CDR3 has 17 amino acids. CDR3 in amino acids: CASSRGLAGVGTGELFF. DNA for the CDR3: TGCGCCAGCAGCCGGGGACTAGCGGGAGTTGGCACCGGGGAGCTGTTTTTT.

The rearrangement uses TRBV27 and TRBJ2-7, with a tentative D call TRBD1 (5 bases). The CDR3 sequence is 14 residues long. Deletions cut 0 bases from V and 4 bases from J, with 10 bases between. Germline loops: CDR1 MNHEY, CDR2 SMNVEV (reference sequence). The CDR3 nucleotides read TGTGCCAGCAGTTTATCGTTTCACAGGTACGAGCAGTACTTC. It encodes CASSLSFHRYEQYF.

This sequence joins TRBV2 and TRBJ2-2, with unresolved D. V lost 10 bases, J lost 0 bases, and 12 bases lay in between. Germline V lookup: CDR1 SNHLY, CDR2 FYNNEI. CDR3 length equals 14 residues. CDR3 in DNA: TGTGCCACCCAAGCCGGAGCGAACACCGGGGAGCTGTTTTTT. It encodes CATQAGANTGELFF. Supplemented by reference TRBV2 and TRBJ2-2, the full variable domain reads EPEVTQTPSHQVTQMGQEVILRCVPISNHLYFYWYRQILGQKVEFLVSFYNNEISEKSEIFDDQFSVERPDGSNFTLKIRSTKLEDSAMYFCATQAGANTGELFFGEGSRLTVL.

The V gene is TRBV4-1, the J gene TRBJ2-4; 7 positions match TRBD2. The V and J ends lost 4 bases and 1 base, in that order; junction bases with no gene match: 1. Germline V gene sequence: CDR1 MGHRA, CDR2 YSYEKL. This CDR3 spans 14 amino acids. CDR3 sequence: CASSPRGAKNIQYF. The CDR3 bases are TGCGCCAGCAGCCCGCGGGGGGCCAAAAACATTCAGTACTTC.

This chain joins TRBV18 and TRBJ1-2; D unresolved. V was trimmed by 2 bases and J by 2 bases, leaving 6 bases between them. Germline CDR1 reads KGHSH; CDR2 reads LQKENI. The CDR3 totals 13 residues. The DNA of the CDR3 is TGTGCCAGCTCACCAGCGGAGAACTATGGCTACACCTTC. Amino acids: CASSPAENYGYTF.